The subject of this entry is one TCR beta chain. This clone's antigen is unknown. Base qualities are missing; no much larger clone stands one base away. The sample is drawn from a study of OX40 agonist ivuxolimab in advanced cancers. Background for the entire study: The costimulatory receptor OX40 (CD134) was targeted by ivuxolimab, a fully human IgG2 agonistic monoclonal antibody. In the dose-escalation cohort, 65% to 90% of patients were male, and the mean age was approximately 55 years, with a range of roughly 20 to 80. The purpose of peripheral TCRbeta sequencing was to test whether ivuxolimab changed TCR sequence diversity and led to clonal T-cell expansion. Intravenous ivuxolimab was administered to patients every 2 weeks at six dose levels: 0.01, 0.1, 0.3, 1.5, 3 and 10 mg/kg. The paper describes the monotherapy dose-escalation part (N of about 47 patients) of the phase I trial of ivuxolimab. Three dose-escalation patients achieved partial responses, one with hepatocellular carcinoma and two with cutaneous melanoma. Of the roughly 54 patients in dose escalation, some 20 had hepatocellular carcinoma, about 15 had melanoma, 9 had renal cell carcinoma and 9 had head and neck cancer. Prior anti-PD-1, anti-PD-L1 or anti-CTLA-4 therapy was permitted, and approximately 42% of dose-escalation patients had received checkpoint inhibitors.

Genomic DNA was isolated from the sorted cells so that the TCRbeta CDR3 region could be sequenced. The immunoSEQ Assay was used to sequence the TCRbeta CDR3 regions. Sourced from immuneACCESS, this table was stored by TCRdb with only in-frame sequences that have V and J called. A share of the clones is absent; for the studies checked, an unresolved V gene accounts for under half, and the remainder has no known explanation. The sample table records 65,000 to 80,000 clones; about 92% of these occur just once. 0.5% to 0.55% of the sample is in the top ten clones. Results the study describes overall, beyond this receptor: Antigen specificity was not determined for the clonally expanded peripheral T cells. In the 0.1-3.0 mg/kg groups, partial responders had among the lowest normalized peripheral clonal expansion, particularly in CD8+ T cells. On average, CD8+ T cells showed more expanded clones than CD4+ T cells after ivuxolimab. Low levels of normalized T-cell clonal expansion were also seen in some patients who did not respond. Clonal expansion of both CD4+ and CD8+ blood T cells was observed from baseline to week 6 at doses 0.1 to 3.0 mg/kg.

CDR1 MNHEY and CDR2 SVGAGI were looked up in the germline V gene. Spanning cysteine to phenylalanine, the CDR3 consists of 15 amino acids. Just CDR3 DNA is preserved here, 45 bases in frame from base 1. Here V drops 6 bases and J drops 0 bases, and the junction holds 6 bases not matched to any gene. Patients with a history of autoimmune disease or receiving systemic immunosuppression were excluded from the trial. Peripheral blood for TCR sequencing was drawn from every dose cohort at baseline, at cycle 4 day 1 and at cycle 7 day 1. The samples were taken from a phase I, first-in-human, multicenter, open-label dose-escalation trial of ivuxolimab. Adults with locally advanced or metastatic melanoma, renal cell carcinoma, hepatocellular carcinoma or head and neck squamous cell carcinoma were enrolled in the trial. Before TCR sequencing, CD4+ and CD8+ T cells were separately sorted from peripheral blood.

The sequence links TRBV6-5 to TRBJ2-7; TRBD1 matches 9 bases in the middle. The sample in question was CD4+ or CD8+ T cells sorted from blood, obtained in a trial of the OX40 agonist ivuxolimab. This clonotype was sampled from an adult with an advanced solid tumor such as melanoma, head and neck, liver or kidney cancer. The CDR3 reads as follows: CASRVQGAISYEQYF. The DNA sequence is given as TGTGCCAGCAGAGTACAGGGGGCGATCTCCTACGAGCAGTACTTC.